The 32 T cell receptor beta chains in this list originate from one sample, sequenced in a study of blood T cells in healthy people across ages. The second PCR ran about 6 to 12 cycles with a sample-barcoded 5' primer and J-beta primers. TCRdb fed the 5' RACE reads into MiXCR, producing one record per CDR3 protein. The table records around 1,000,000 distinct CDR3 sequences, approximately 25% of them present only once. These data were likewise used in another study, on T cells of mothers and their children.

Material: blood. Receptor source: a girl aged 2-10 years in good health.

Here the CDR3 reads CAIKRGQEETQYF. The CDR3 DNA reads as TGTGCCATCAAGCGGGGGCAGGAAGAGACCCAGTACTTC. The chain carries TRBV10-3 and TRBJ2-1; TRBD2 matches at 8 bases. The DNA end is more similar to TRBJ2-5, so the J call may be wrong. The germline V gene encodes CDR1 ENHRY and CDR2 SYGVKD. The CDR3 sequence is 13 residues long.

This clonotype has just a few counts. The genes are TRBV29-1 and TRBJ2-3; 9 positions agree with TRBD2. Trimming cost V 1 base and J 3 bases; bases outside gene matches: 8. Germline V gives CDR1 SQVTM, CDR2 ANQGSEA. This CDR3 comprises 16 residues. The CDR3 coding sequence is TGCAGCGTTGAAGGAACGACTAGCGGATCAACAGATACGCAGTATTTT. It specifies CSVEGTTSGSTDTQYF.

This clonotype was counted many times. The genes are TRBV9 and TRBJ2-7; D unresolved. CDR1 is SGDLS, CDR2 YYNGEE, per germline. This CDR3 comprises 14 residues. The V end was cut by 0 bases, the J end by 4 bases, with 11 bases between. The CDR3 protein is CASSVEGSPYEQYF. DNA of the CDR3: TGTGCCAGCAGCGTAGAAGGATCCCCTTACGAGCAGTACTTC. The full variable domain, its missing parts supplied by reference TRBV9 and TRBJ2-7, is DSGVTQTPKHLITATGQRVTLRCSPRSGDLSVYWYQQSLDQGLQFLIQYYNGEERAKGNILERFSAQQFPDLHSELNLSSLELGDSALYFCASSVEGSPYEQYFGPGTRLTVT.

In nucleotides, the CDR3 is TGTGCCAGCAGTTCCATCGGACAGGGATCCTATGGCTACACCTTC. It codes for CASSSIGQGSYGYTF. The V and J genes are TRBV6-2 or TRBV6-3 and TRBJ1-2; 8 nucleotides agree with TRBD1. This CDR3 comprises 15 residues. Germline V gene lookup returns CDR1 MNHEY and CDR2 SVGEGT. V trimming: 4 bases; J trimming: 4 bases; junction bases outside the gene matches: 8.

The chain employs TRBV24-1 and TRBJ2-3; no definite D call. This CDR3 contains 13 residues. The germline V gene encodes CDR1 KGHDR and CDR2 SFDVKD. V was clipped by 6 bases and J by 2 bases, with 8 bases between them. In DNA, the CDR3 is TGTGCCACCAGTTACAGCCACACAGATACGCAGTATTTT. Translating it yields CATSYSHTDTQYF.

This chain links TRBV7-6 with TRBJ1-4; D unresolved. CDR1 and CDR2 (germline): SGHVS, FNYEAQ. Trimming removed 6 bases at V and 6 bases at J, with 14 bases between. This CDR3 contains 14 residues. The CDR3 nucleotides read TGTGCCAGCAGTCCGACTCAGGTTTATGAAAAACTGTTTTTT. Translated: CASSPTQVYEKLFF.

This chain links TRBV12-3 or TRBV12-4 with TRBJ2-5; 7 bases line up with TRBD1. V lost 5 bases and J lost 4; bases outside the gene matches: 13. The CDR3 is 16 amino acids. In DNA form, the CDR3 reads TGTGCCAGCAGTGCACGTCCCGACAGGGTCCTAGAGACCCAGTACTTC. As protein: CASSARPDRVLETQYF.

This clonotype turned up a few times. This chain joins TRBV7-9 and TRBJ2-6; TRBD2 is a possible D gene (6 bases). CDR1 and CDR2 from the germline V gene are SEHNR and FQNEAQ (reference sequence). The CDR3 is 18 residues long. The ends were cut back, 7 bases at V and 0 bases at J, with 19 bases in the middle. The chain's CDR3 is CASILTGTDYSGANVLTF. The CDR3 DNA follows: TGTGCCAGCATACTAACCGGGACGGACTACTCTGGGGCCAACGTCCTGACTTTC.

This clonotype occurred a few times. The rearrangement links TRBV15 to TRBJ1-4, with D possibly matching TRBD1 (5 bases). Between the trimmed V and J ends, which lost 0 bases and 8 bases, there was a span of 19 bases. The CDR3 contains 17 residues. Germline-derived CDR1 and CDR2 are LNHNV and YYDKDF (reference sequence). This CDR3 reads CATSRDPSGGTREKLFF. As DNA, the CDR3 is TGTGCCACCAGCAGAGATCCTTCGGGAGGGACGAGGGAAAAACTGTTTTTT.

The chain combines TRBV5-1 with TRBJ2-7; D unclear. There are 15 residues in the CDR3. Germline-derived CDR1 and CDR2 are SGHRS and YFSETQ. Trimming cost V 2 bases and J 0 bases, with 12 bases left between them. CDR3 DNA: TGCGCCAGCAGCTTATCACAGATCTCCTCCTACGAGCAGTACTTC. The encoded protein is CASSLSQISSYEQYF.

The table lists this clonotype with a few counts. The chain joins TRBV5-1 to TRBJ2-5; 9 nucleotides agree with TRBD1. From germline, CDR1 is SGHRS and CDR2 YFSETQ. This CDR3 is built from 16 residues. With 4 bases clipped from V and 2 bases from J, the junction kept 9 bases outside the gene matches. CDR3 residues: CASSPGDREPQETQYF. In nucleotides, the CDR3 is TGCGCCAGCAGCCCGGGGGACAGGGAACCACAAGAGACCCAGTACTTC.

This clonotype was recorded a few times. This chain joins TRBV29-1 and TRBJ2-3; D call uncertain. The CDR3 spans 13 residues. Trimming cost V 3 bases and J 0 bases, with 7 bases left between them. CDR1 SQVTM and CDR2 ANQGSEA come from the germline V gene. The CDR3 bases are TGCAGCGTTGATCCTCAAAGCACAGATACGCAGTATTTT. It specifies CSVDPQSTDTQYF.

The chain links TRBV9 to TRBJ1-4; maybe TRBD1 (6 bases). This CDR3 has 13 amino acids. Germline assignment: CDR1 SGDLS and CDR2 YYNGEE. Trimming took 0 bases from V and 15 from J, leaving 15 bases between them. In DNA, the CDR3 is TGTGCCAGCAGCGTAGATTCGGGGGCAAGCTTGTTTTTT. Protein sequence: CASSVDSGASLFF.

In regard to this clonotype: The junction departs from germline at one end; a sequencing error may be responsible. The V call is TRBV27, the J call TRBJ2-5, with a possible D match to TRBD1 (5 bases). Germline V CDR1 and CDR2: MNHEY, SMNVEV (reference sequence). The CDR3 has 13 amino acids. The DNA of the CDR3 is TGTGCCAGCAGTTTGGGTGGGGCCCAACAGAAGTTCTTC. This sequence encodes CASSLGGAQQKFF.

The rearrangement links TRBV5-1 to TRBJ2-7; 13 bases are shared with TRBD2. V lost 3 bases and J lost 7; bases outside the gene matches: 10. Germline V gene lookup returns CDR1 SGHRS and CDR2 YFSETQ. The CDR3 has 16 residues. In DNA form, the CDR3 reads TGCGCCAGCAGCTCAACTAGCGGGAGGGCCGCGTGGGAGCAGTACTTC. Translation gives CASSSTSGRAAWEQYF.

This chain joins TRBV29-1 and TRBJ2-7, with TRBD2 matching over 7 bases. Per germline, CDR1 SQVTM and CDR2 ANQGSEA. This CDR3 region has 14 residues. The ends lost 5 bases at V and 0 bases at J; junction bases unmatched: 7. CDR3 in amino acids: CSVLSSGNSYEQYF. The CDR3 region has the DNA TGCAGCGTTCTTTCGAGCGGGAACTCCTACGAGCAGTACTTC.

This clonotype was detected only once. This chain joins TRBV18 and TRBJ1-2; 9 nucleotides line up with TRBD1. V was clipped by 5 bases and J by 2 bases; unmatched bases: 6. CDR3 size: 15 residues. Germline V lookup: CDR1 KGHSH, CDR2 LQKENI. The DNA of the CDR3 is TGTGCCAGCTCAACAGGGACAGGGCCAAACTATGGCTACACCTTC. It translates to CASSTGTGPNYGYTF.

This chain uses TRBV21-1 with TRBJ2-5; TRBD1, the D gene given by the table, was not confirmed from the DNA. TRBV21-1 is noted as a pseudogene. The CDR3 is 16 residues long. The CDR3 DNA follows: TGTGCCAGCAGCAAAGAATGGACAGGGGGAAAGGAGACCCAGTACTTC. Protein: CASSKEWTGGKETQYF.

This chain links TRBV29-1 with TRBJ2-7; the D is unclear. V was trimmed by 4 bases and J by 2 bases, leaving 9 bases between them. Per the germline V gene, CDR1 is SQVTM and CDR2 is ANQGSEA. The CDR3 length is 12 residues. Here the CDR3 DNA reads TGCAGCGTTGTGTACGGAACCTACGAGCAGTACTTC. Translating it yields CSVVYGTYEQYF.

This clonotype was seen a handful of times. The chain carries TRBV20-1 and TRBJ2-3; D might be TRBD1 or TRBD2, each matching 5 bases. The ends were cut back, 0 bases at V and 2 bases at J, with 12 bases in the middle. The V gene's germline CDR1 is DFQATT and CDR2 SNEGSKA (reference sequence). This CDR3 has 15 residues. The CDR3 region is CSARDLWGYTDTQYF. CDR3 coding DNA: TGCAGTGCTAGAGATCTTTGGGGGTACACAGATACGCAGTATTTT.

This CDR3 is CASSLGTRASSGANVLTF. The CDR3 bases are TGCGCCAGCAGCTTGGGAACTAGAGCTTCCTCTGGGGCCAACGTCCTGACTTTC. The gene calls are TRBV5-1 and TRBJ2-6, with D tentatively TRBD2 (5 bases). Trimming took off 0 bases at V and 0 bases at J, with 13 bases between the two ends. Germline V gives CDR1 SGHRS, CDR2 YFSETQ. There are 18 residues in the CDR3.

This clonotype was recorded a few times. This chain links TRBV4-1 with TRBJ1-4, with unresolved D. Germline V CDR1 and CDR2: MGHRA, YSYEKL. V lost 3 bases and J lost 8, with 10 bases in between. The CDR3 runs to 13 residues. This CDR3 reads CASSQNPGEKLFF. In DNA, the CDR3 is TGCGCCAGCAGCCAGAATCCTGGCGAAAAACTGTTTTTT.

This chain links TRBV3-1 with TRBJ1-1; D not resolved. This CDR3 region has 16 residues. With 0 bases removed from V and 1 base from J, the gap between germline ends came to 12 bases. In germline, CDR1 is LGHDT, CDR2 YNNKEL (reference sequence). The CDR3 sequence is CASSQDFGFSNTEAFF. In nucleotides, the CDR3 is TGTGCCAGCAGCCAAGATTTTGGCTTCTCGAACACTGAAGCTTTCTTT.

The chain links TRBV20-1 to TRBJ2-5; D is unclear. TRBJ2-1 explains the end of the DNA better; the J call may be wrong. The germline CDR1 and CDR2 sequences are DFQATT and SNEGSKA (reference sequence). CDR3 size: 12 residues. The CDR3 is CSAREVWDEQFF. CDR3 bases: TGCAGTGCTAGAGAGGTCTGGGATGAGCAGTTCTTC.

The rearrangement links TRBV28 to TRBJ2-7, with TRBD1 identical over 11 bases. CDR3 length: 16 amino acids. Germline-derived CDR1 and CDR2 are MDHEN and SYDVKM. After removal of 3 bases from V and 3 bases from J, the junction contained 7 bases not matched to a gene. In DNA, the CDR3 is TGTGCCAGCAGTTTCCGAATCGGGACAGGGGGCTACGAGCAGTACTTC. Protein: CASSFRIGTGGYEQYF.

The J gene is TRBJ2-1, the V gene TRBV29-1; unclear D gene. CDR1 SQVTM and CDR2 ANQGSEA come from the germline V gene. With 7 bases removed from V and 3 bases from J, the gap between germline ends came to 7 bases. The CDR3 length is 11 residues. CDR3 sequence: CSAVDYNEQFF. The DNA of the CDR3 is TGCAGCGCCGTCGACTACAATGAGCAGTTCTTC.

The table lists this clonotype with a few counts. V and J are TRBV7-2 and TRBJ2-5; D is uncertain. The germline CDR1 and CDR2 sequences are SGHTA and FQGNSA. The CDR3 covers 13 residues. V was clipped by 0 bases and J by 4 bases, with 6 bases between them. CDR3 residues: CASSLAWLETQYF. DNA for the CDR3: TGTGCCAGCAGCTTAGCCTGGTTAGAGACCCAGTACTTC.

The chain combines TRBV5-1 with TRBJ2-7, with 7 bases lining up with TRBD1. J was trimmed by 3 bases and V by 3 bases; bases with no gene match: 12. Germline lookup yields CDR1 SGHRS and CDR2 YFSETQ. The CDR3 is 16 residues long. The CDR3 DNA is TGCGCCAGCAGCTGGAAGCCGGGACAGATACTCTACGAGCAGTACTTC. Protein: CASSWKPGQILYEQYF.

The chain employs TRBV5-1 and TRBJ1-4; D may be TRBD1 (6 bases). Deletions cut 5 bases from V and 5 bases from J, with 13 bases between. Per the germline V gene, CDR1 is SGHRS and CDR2 is YFSETQ. CDR3 size: 14 residues. The CDR3 nucleotides are TGCGCCAGCAGTTTTCAGGGGTCAAATGAAAAACTGTTTTTT. The encoded protein is CASSFQGSNEKLFF.

The chain recombines TRBV2 with TRBJ2-5; 8 bases are a match to TRBD2. J gave up 2 bases and V 4 bases, and 6 bases lay outside the gene matches. Germline values: CDR1 SNHLY, CDR2 FYNNEI. The CDR3 extends over 15 amino acids. CDR3 region: CASSVLPSGQETQYF. Here the CDR3 DNA reads TGTGCCAGCAGTGTCTTACCTAGCGGGCAAGAGACCCAGTACTTC.

The chain is built from TRBV20-1 and TRBJ1-5, with 8 nucleotides matching TRBD1. There are 13 residues in the CDR3. V shed 3 bases and J 4 bases; nucleotides not matched to a gene: 2. From germline, CDR1 is DFQATT and CDR2 SNEGSKA (reference sequence). The CDR3 DNA reads as TGCAGTGCTAGGGACAGGGCTAATCAGCCCCAGCATTTT. Amino acid sequence: CSARDRANQPQHF.

The V gene is TRBV14, the J gene TRBJ2-3; no definite D call. This CDR3 comprises 12 residues. Germline V gene lookup returns CDR1 SGHDN and CDR2 FVKESK. Trimming removed 1 base at V and 6 bases at J, with 5 bases between. The CDR3 DNA is TGTGCCAGCAGCCAAGTCATGGATACGCAGTATTTT. It encodes CASSQVMDTQYF.